The 21 T cell receptor beta chains listed next were all sequenced from one sample in a study of Graves' ophthalmopathy and Graves' hyperthyroidism. The TCR beta CDR3 regions underwent amplification from RNA transcripts. HTBI-primed first-round RT-PCR preceded second-round multiplex PCR. TCRdb passed the multiplex PCR reads through MiXCR, listing each CDR3 protein once. The sample holds around 340,000 distinct CDR3 sequences, about a sixth seen once. The material sequenced was peripheral blood. All receptors come from an adult man with Graves' ophthalmopathy.

This clonotype was seen many times. This sequence joins TRBV2 and TRBJ1-6, with D hard to call. CDR3 length: 13 residues. From germline, CDR1 is SNHLY and CDR2 FYNNEI. Trimming took 7 bases from V and 9 from J, leaving 13 bases between them. The CDR3 loop is CASTRTAVSPLHF. CDR3 coding DNA: TGTGCCAGCACTAGGACGGCCGTTTCACCCCTCCACTTT.

The chain is built from TRBV11-2 and TRBJ1-5; 8 positions agree with TRBD1. J gave up 4 bases and V 5 bases, and 13 bases lay outside the gene matches. The CDR3 has 17 amino acids. Germline loops: CDR1 SGHAT, CDR2 FQNNGV. The CDR3 DNA follows: TGTGCCAGCAGCCCCCATCAGCAGGGGGCATTTAATCAGCCCCAGCATTTT. Translating gives CASSPHQQGAFNQPQHF.

This clonotype has a count of ten or more. The genes are TRBV6-5 and TRBJ2-2; 12 nucleotides align to TRBD2. With V trimmed by 9 bases and J by 6 bases, 8 bases remained unmatched. This CDR3 has 15 amino acids. Germline CDR1 and CDR2: MNHEY and SVGAGI. CDR3 in amino acids: CARETSGSWAGELFF. The DNA for the CDR3 is TGTGCCAGGGAGACTAGCGGGAGTTGGGCCGGGGAGCTGTTTTTT.

This clonotype was counted a few times. The rearrangement joins TRBV6-1 to TRBJ1-2; the D is unclear. CDR3 length: 13 residues. The germline gives CDR1 MNHNS, CDR2 SASEGT. V lost 3 bases and J 4 bases, leaving 9 bases between the germline ends. The chain's CDR3 is CASSDIAFYGYTF. CDR3 in DNA: TGTGCCAGCAGTGACATCGCCTTCTATGGCTACACCTTC.

This clonotype was seen ten or more times. This chain links TRBV10-3 with TRBJ2-5; possibly TRBD2 for D (5 bases). V was shortened by 8 bases and J by 5 bases, with 15 bases between the two germline ends. Germline CDR1 reads ENHRY; CDR2 reads SYGVKD. The CDR3 runs 13 residues. CDR3 sequence: CAIGGGSGETQYF. The CDR3 DNA follows: TGTGCCATCGGTGGAGGATCGGGGGAGACCCAGTACTTC.

The V gene is TRBV11-2, the J gene TRBJ1-6, with 8 bases lining up with TRBD1. There are 17 residues in the CDR3. J was trimmed by 0 bases and V by 1 base; bases with no gene match: 2. Looked up from germline, CDR1 is SGHAT and CDR2 is FQNNGV. The CDR3 DNA reads TGTGCCAGCAGCTTAGGGGACAGGAGCTCCTATAATTCACCCCTCCACTTT. Translating it yields CASSLGDRSSYNSPLHF.

This clonotype was picked up many times. This rearrangement joins TRBV18 to TRBJ1-6, with TRBD1 as a possible D gene (6 bases). The V and J ends lost 3 bases and 7 bases respectively, with 13 bases between them. Germline V gene sequence: CDR1 KGHSH, CDR2 LQKENI. This CDR3 is built from 15 residues. The CDR3 loop reads CASSPQGPGNSPLHF. Written as DNA, the CDR3 is TGTGCCAGCTCACCCCAGGGGCCGGGGAATTCACCCCTCCACTTT.

V is TRBV12-3 or TRBV12-4 and J is TRBJ1-1; a possible D gene is TRBD1 (6 bases). The CDR3 has 17 residues. V lost 4 bases to trimming and J lost 1 base, with 19 bases between them. For the CDR3, the DNA is TGTGCCAGCAGTTACTCTACATCTCAGGGGCGGAACACTGAAGCTTTCTTT. Protein: CASSYSTSQGRNTEAFF.

Many counts were recorded for this clonotype. The chain uses TRBV20-1 and TRBJ1-2; D call uncertain. V was pared by 0 bases and J by 6 bases, with 14 bases between. Germline CDR1 DFQATT, CDR2 SNEGSKA (reference sequence). The CDR3 runs to 14 residues. CDR3 DNA: TGCAGTGCTAGAGATAGGGAGGGAGGGAATGGCTACACCTTC. It encodes CSARDREGGNGYTF.

V usage is TRBV28 and J usage is TRBJ1-1; D gene ambiguous. This CDR3 has 12 amino acids. CDR1 and CDR2 from the germline V gene are MDHEN and SYDVKM. The V end lost 5 bases, the J end lost 10 bases, and 14 bases lay between the germline ends. This CDR3 reads CASSPYDHLAFF. The CDR3 DNA reads TGTGCCAGCAGTCCCTACGACCACTTAGCTTTCTTT.

In this sample, this clonotype turned up many times. The genes are TRBV7-2 and TRBJ1-2, with D perhaps TRBD1 (5 bases). Per the germline V gene, CDR1 is SGHTA and CDR2 is FQGNSA. Trimming stripped 6 bases from V and 1 base from J, with 9 bases between. The CDR3 extends over 13 amino acids. CDR3: CASRKQVNYGYTF. The CDR3 bases are TGTGCCAGCAGAAAACAGGTTAACTATGGCTACACCTTC.

Many counts were recorded for this clonotype. One end of the junction is discordant with germline, which a read error may explain. The V gene is TRBV4-1, the J gene TRBJ2-7; TRBD1 agrees at 8 bases. The CDR3 length is 16 residues. Germline V gene sequence: CDR1 MGHRA, CDR2 YSYEKL. DNA of the CDR3: TGCGCCAGCAGCCAAAGACGACCCGGACAGGGCGGAGAGCAATACTTC. Residues: CASSQRRPGQGGEQYF.

CDR3 protein: CASSEGVGGLAKNIQYF. CDR3 nucleotide sequence: TGTGCCAGCAGTGAAGGTGTAGGGGGCCTAGCCAAAAACATTCAGTACTTC. This rearrangement joins TRBV6-1 to TRBJ2-4, with TRBD1 matching 7 bases. Trimming cost V 1 base and J 0 bases; bases outside gene matches: 6. Germline CDR1 is MNHNS and CDR2 is SASEGT. The CDR3 is made up of 17 amino acids.

The table lists this clonotype with many counts. The chain has TRBV6-1 and TRBJ2-2; possible D gene TRBD2, 6 bases. The CDR3 has 16 residues. Trimming took 2 bases from V and 2 from J, leaving 12 bases between them. The germline CDR1 and CDR2 sequences are MNHNS and SASEGT. CDR3 sequence reads: CASSEQLATNTGELFF. The DNA of the CDR3 is TGTGCCAGCAGTGAACAACTAGCCACAAACACCGGGGAGCTGTTTTTT.

V is TRBV6-5 and J is TRBJ2-7, with 9 bases fitting TRBD2. The CDR3 loop spans 14 amino acids. Trimming cost V 2 bases and J 7 bases; bases outside gene matches: 6. Looked up from germline, CDR1 is MNHEY and CDR2 is SVGAGI. CDR3 residues: CASSYAGGPVEQYF. The CDR3 nucleotides read TGTGCCAGCAGTTACGCGGGAGGGCCAGTAGAGCAGTACTTC.

The sample holds many counts of this clonotype. The chain is built from TRBV14 and TRBJ2-5, with D possibly being TRBD2 (6 bases). V lost 3 bases, J lost 1 base, and 12 bases lay in between. This CDR3 comprises 15 residues. Germline-derived CDR1 and CDR2 are SGHDN and FVKESK. The CDR3 bases are TGTGCCAGCAGCCACAGAAGCGGGTTCCAAGAGACCCAGTACTTC. The encoded protein is CASSHRSGFQETQYF.

Concerning this clonotype itself: The junction shows a germline mismatch at one end, possibly a read error. The chain links TRBV12-3 or TRBV12-4 to TRBJ1-1, with 7 bases lining up with TRBD1. The CDR3 has 15 amino acids. CDR3 DNA sequence: TGTGCCAGCACCCCCAGGGTCAGGGGGAACACTGAAGCTTGCTTT. Translating gives CASTPRVRGNTEACF.

In this sample, this clonotype turned up many times. At one end the junction does not follow the germline gene, possibly because of a read error. The chain has TRBV6-1 and TRBJ1-1; 8 bases are a match to TRBD1. The CDR3 totals 13 residues. Per germline, CDR1 MNHNS and CDR2 SASEGT. CDR3: CTSSRQGTTEAFF. The CDR3, as DNA: TGTACCAGCAGTCGACAGGGGACGACTGAAGCTTTCTTT.

This clonotype was counted many times. This chain uses TRBV9 with TRBJ1-1; D gene unclear. Trimming left V 0 bases short and J 2 bases short, with 11 bases between. Germline V gene sequence: CDR1 SGDLS, CDR2 YYNGEE. This CDR3 contains 15 residues. The CDR3 region has the DNA TGTGCCAGCAGCGTAGCGGCGGCAGCAAACACTGAAGCTTTCTTT. Protein sequence: CASSVAAAANTEAFF.

This clonotype was counted ten times or more. This chain uses TRBV7-2 with TRBJ2-7, with 7 bases that match TRBD1. The CDR3 contains 14 residues. V gave up 5 bases and J gave up 0 bases; unmatched junction bases: 4. Per germline, CDR1 SGHTA and CDR2 FQGNSA. CDR3 sequence: CASSNDRASYEQYF. The CDR3 DNA reads TGTGCCAGCAGCAACGACAGGGCCTCCTACGAGCAGTACTTC.

This clonotype was seen at least ten times. This chain connects TRBV11-2 to TRBJ2-4; the D call may be TRBD1 or TRBD2 (7 bases each). With 6 bases removed from V and 0 bases from J, the gap between germline ends came to 30 bases. The germline gives CDR1 SGHAT, CDR2 FQNNGV. The CDR3 sequence is 21 residues long. The CDR3 nucleotides are TGTGCCAGCAGTTTTAGGGGGGAGGGGGCCGTAGCCCCCATAGCCAAAAACATTCAGTACTTC. Translated, it gives CASSFRGEGAVAPIAKNIQYF.